This T cell receptor beta chain appears in the sequencing data of a study of shared clonotypes between healthy human individuals. Method: immunoSEQ multiplex PCR; TCRdb's copy keeps in-frame clones and lacks some. The table lists 1.6 million or so clones, approximately 96% of them singletons. The ends were cut back, 5 bases at V and 5 bases at J, with 16 bases in the middle. The germline V gene encodes CDR1 SNHLY and CDR2 FYNNEI. The CDR3 has 15 amino acids. The rearrangement links TRBV2 to TRBJ1-5; D gene uncertain. Sequencing was performed on naive CD4+ T cells sorted from blood. As to subset: CD45RA+ positively selected. The clonotype comes from a man aged 25-45 years in good health. The DNA for the CDR3 is TGTGCCAGCAGTAACAACGACCTTCGCTATCAGCCCCAGCATTTT. Translated, it gives CASSNNDLRYQPQHF.